This T cell receptor (beta chain) stems from a study of vaccination effects on CD4 cells after COVID-19. Using immunoSEQ multiplex PCR, the repertoire was profiled, and TCRdb retains in-frame clones only, with some absent. The sample holds roughly 46,000 clones, about four fifths seen once. Per germline, CDR1 SGHNT and CDR2 YYREEE (reference sequence). The V gene end was trimmed by 2 bases and the J gene end by 9 bases; junction bases not matched to a gene: 5. This CDR3 is 15 amino acids long. Study conclusions and caveats: In vaccinees who were healthy, merely 1 out of 255 vaccine-induced clones cross-reacted with common cold coronaviruses.

ViraFEST expansion of antigen-specific CD4+ T cells with viral peptide pools preceded sequencing. Subsequent to a culture period of 10 to 11 days, CD4+ T cells were isolated. As their vaccination, participants received two doses of either BNT162b2 or mRNA-1273. Cultures had half their medium replaced with IL-2 medium on days 3 and 7. About this clone itself: Antigen unknown.

Source: CD4+ T cells from PBMCs cultured with HCoV-OC43 spike peptides, taken after COVID-19 vaccination. Subset noted: HCoV-OC43 spike overlapping peptide pool stimulation. The J gene is TRBJ2-1, the V gene TRBV5-4, with 13 bases matching TRBD2. The TCR was taken from a human donor who received a COVID-19 vaccine. CDR3 nucleotides: TGTGCCAGCAGCTTTACTAGCGGGGGGGCAGTTGAGCAGTTCTTC. Translating gives CASSFTSGGAVEQFF. The full variable domain, in which reference TRBV5-4 and TRBJ2-1 provide the parts outside the CDR3, is ETGVTQSPTHLIKTRGQQVTLRCSSQSGHNTVSWYQQALGQGPQFIFQYYREEENGRGNFPPRFSGLQFPNYSSELNVNALELDDSALYLCASSFTSGGAVEQFFGPGTRLTVL.